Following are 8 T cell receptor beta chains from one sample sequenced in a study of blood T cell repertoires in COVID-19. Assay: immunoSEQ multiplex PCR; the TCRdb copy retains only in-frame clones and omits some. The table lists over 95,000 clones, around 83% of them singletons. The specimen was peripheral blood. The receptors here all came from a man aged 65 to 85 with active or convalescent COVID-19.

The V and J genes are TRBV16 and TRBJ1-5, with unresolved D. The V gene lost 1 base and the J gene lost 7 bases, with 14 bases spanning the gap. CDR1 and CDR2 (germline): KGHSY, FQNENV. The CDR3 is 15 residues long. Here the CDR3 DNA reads TGTGCCAGCAGCCAATGGAGTGGCAGTGAGCAGCCCCAGCATTTT. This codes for CASSQWSGSEQPQHF.

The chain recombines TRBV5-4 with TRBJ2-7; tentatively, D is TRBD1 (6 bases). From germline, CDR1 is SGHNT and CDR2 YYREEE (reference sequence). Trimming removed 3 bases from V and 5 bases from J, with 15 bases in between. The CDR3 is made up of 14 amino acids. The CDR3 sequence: CASSSRDTTHEQYF. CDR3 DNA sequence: TGTGCCAGCAGCTCCCGGGACACCACCCACGAGCAGTACTTC. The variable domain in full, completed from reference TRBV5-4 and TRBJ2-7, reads ETGVTQSPTHLIKTRGQQVTLRCSSQSGHNTVSWYQQALGQGPQFIFQYYREEENGRGNFPPRFSGLQFPNYSSELNVNALELDDSALYLCASSSRDTTHEQYFGPGTRLTVT.

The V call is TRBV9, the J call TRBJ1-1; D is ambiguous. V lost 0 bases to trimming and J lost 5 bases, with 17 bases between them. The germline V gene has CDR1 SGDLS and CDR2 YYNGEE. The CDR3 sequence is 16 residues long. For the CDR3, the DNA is TGTGCCAGCAGCGTAGGCATTCCCGGGAGGTGGACTGAAGCTTTCTTT. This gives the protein CASSVGIPGRWTEAFF.

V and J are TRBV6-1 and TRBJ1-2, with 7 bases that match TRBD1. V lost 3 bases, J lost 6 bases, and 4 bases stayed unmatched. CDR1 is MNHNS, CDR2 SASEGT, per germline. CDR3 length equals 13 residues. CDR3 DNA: TGTGCCAGCAGTGAGAAGGGGGCAAATGGCTACACCTTC. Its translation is CASSEKGANGYTF.

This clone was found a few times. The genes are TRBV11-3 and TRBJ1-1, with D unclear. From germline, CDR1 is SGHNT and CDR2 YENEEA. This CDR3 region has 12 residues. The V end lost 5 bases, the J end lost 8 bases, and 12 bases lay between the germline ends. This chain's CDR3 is CASSETGREAFF. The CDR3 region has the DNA TGTGCCAGCAGCGAGACGGGTCGCGAAGCTTTCTTT.

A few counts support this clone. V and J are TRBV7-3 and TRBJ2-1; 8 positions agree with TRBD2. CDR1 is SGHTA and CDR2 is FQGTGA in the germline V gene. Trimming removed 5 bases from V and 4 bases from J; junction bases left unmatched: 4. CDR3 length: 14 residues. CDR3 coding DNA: TGTGCCAGCAGCCCGGGGGGGGCTTACAATGAGCAGTTCTTC. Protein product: CASSPGGAYNEQFF.

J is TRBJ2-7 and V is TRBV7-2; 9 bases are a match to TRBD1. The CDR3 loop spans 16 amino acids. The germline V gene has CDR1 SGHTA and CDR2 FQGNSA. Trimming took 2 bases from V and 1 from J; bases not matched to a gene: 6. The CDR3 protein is CASSLYGTGTSYEQYF. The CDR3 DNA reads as TGTGCCAGCAGCTTATATGGGACAGGGACGTCCTACGAGCAGTACTTC. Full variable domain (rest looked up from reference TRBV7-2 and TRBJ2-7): GAGVSQSPSNKVTEKGKDVELRCDPISGHTALYWYRQSLGQGLEFLIYFQGNSAPDKSGLPSDRFSAERTGGSVSTLTIQRTQQEDSAVYLCASSLYGTGTSYEQYFGPGTRLTVT.

The CDR3 loop reads CAWAGGNYNYGYTF. The DNA of the CDR3 is TGTGCCTGGGCAGGGGGGAACTATAACTATGGCTACACCTTC. This chain uses TRBV30 with TRBJ1-2; 7 nucleotides agree with TRBD1. The CDR3 sequence is 14 residues long. J was trimmed by 1 base and V by 5 bases; bases with no gene match: 7. From germline, CDR1 is GTSNPN and CDR2 SVGIG (reference sequence).